This T cell receptor (beta chain) was documented in a study of T cells in Graves' hyperthyroidism and ophthalmopathy. Study overall: It was at initial diagnosis, before any treatment, that peripheral blood was collected. Broader study findings: In the blood, most expanded thyroid clonotypes above 0.001 appeared as well.

Using RNA transcripts as the source, TCR beta CDR3 regions were amplified. When the TCR CDR3 underwent first-round RT-PCR, the HTBI primer set was used. TCRdb re-called the multiplex PCR reads with MiXCR, one entry per CDR3 protein. The sample shows approximately 520,000 distinct CDR3 sequences, around 22% of them seen only once. This clonotype has a count of ten or more. What it binds is not known. One end of the junction fails to match germline, which may point to a read error. In germline, CDR1 is SNHLY, CDR2 FYNNEI. The CDR3 is 16 residues long. Sequencing was done on a sample of blood. This TCR was recovered from a woman in her twenties or thirties with Graves' ophthalmopathy. The genes are TRBV2 and TRBJ1-3; D is undetermined. CDR3 protein: CASSTLTINSGDTIYF. The DNA of the CDR3 is TGTGCCAGCAGTACTCTGACCATTAACTCTGGAGACACCATATATTTT. Full variable domain (missing parts from reference TRBV2 and TRBJ1-3): EPEVTQTPSHQVTQMGQEVILRCVPISNHLYFYWYRQILGQKVEFLVSFYNNEISEKSEIFDDQFSVERPDGSNFTLKIRSTKLEDSAMYFCASSTLTINSGDTIYFGEGSWLTVV.